This is a list of T cell receptor beta chains from one sample in a study of vaccination and CD4 T cells after COVID-19. No antigens are known for them. TCRdb fed the PCR reads into MiXCR, producing one record per CDR3 protein. Here the sample spans approximately 11,000 distinct CDR3 sequences, roughly 40% being singletons. Sequenced input: CD4+ T cells from blood, cultured in vitro. The receptors shown here come from a human donor who had recovered from COVID-19. CDR3s include the opening cysteine and the closing phenylalanine or tryptophan. D genes are given only for firm matches. The listing skips clone size in some rows; elsewhere it reads once, few, many or a size class.

j_gene,d_gene,abundance,v_gene,CDR3nt,CDR3aa
TRBJ2-7,TRBD1,-,TRBV5-8,TGTGCCAGCAGCCAAGGTGTCACAGGGGCCTCCTACGAGCAGTACTTC,CASSQGVTGASYEQYF
TRBJ1-3,-,-,TRBV5-1,TGCGCCAGCAGCTCGACCGCGAGCTCTGGAAACACCATATATTTT,CASSSTASSGNTIYF
TRBJ2-7,TRBD2,-,TRBV7-9,TGTGCCAGCAGCACGCGGACTAGCGGGTGGTACGAGCAGTACTTC,CASSTRTSGWYEQYF
TRBJ2-7,TRBD2,-,TRBV6-5,TGTGCCAGCAGTTACGGGGGATTCGGGAGGGTCTACGAGCAGTACTTC,CASSYGGFGRVYEQYF
TRBJ1-2,-,few,TRBV5-4,TGTGCCAGCAGGCTCAGGGATCATGGCTACACCTTC,CASRLRDHGYTF
TRBJ2-1,TRBD2,-,TRBV6-5,TGTGCCAGCAGTTACGGGGGACTAGTAACCAATGAGCAGTTCTTC,CASSYGGLVTNEQFF
TRBJ2-1,-,-,TRBV7-2,TGTGCCAGCAGCCCAAGCGGGGCAGGGGTGGGGAATGAGCAGTTCTTC,CASSPSGAGVGNEQFF
TRBJ1-1,-,-,TRBV30,TGTGCCTGGTCGACCGGCCTTGAAGCTTTCTTT,CAWSTGLEAFF
TRBJ1-4,-,-,TRBV2,TGTGCCAGCAATACACCCGACGGGTCTAATGAAAAACTGTTTTTT,CASNTPDGSNEKLFF
TRBJ2-7,-,once,TRBV5-1,TGCGCCAGCAGCTTGGACAGGGATCCGTACGAGCAGTACTTC,CASSLDRDPYEQYF
TRBJ2-1,-,few,TRBV7-2,TGTGCCAGCAGCTTAGCGGGCGGAATCGATGAGCAGTTCTTC,CASSLAGGIDEQFF
TRBJ1-1,-,few,TRBV12-3/TRBV12-4,TGTGCCAGCAGTTTAAACAGGAACACTGAAGCTTTCTTT,CASSLNRNTEAFF
TRBJ1-5,-,few,TRBV2,TGTGCCAGCAGTTTGGGGGTGCGGCAGCCCCAGCATTTT,CASSLGVRQPQHF
TRBJ2-3,TRBD2,few,TRBV28,TGTGCCAGTAGCGGGGGCCCAAGCACAGATACGCAGTATTTT,CASSGGPSTDTQYF
TRBJ1-1,TRBD1,-,TRBV6-1,TGTGCCAGCAGAGGAACAGGGGGTAGTTCTGAAGCTTTCTTT,CASRGTGGSSEAFF
TRBJ2-5,TRBD1,-,TRBV10-1,TGCGCCAGCAGTGACCCTCCGGCAGGGGGCGTGGAGACCCAGTACTTC,CASSDPPAGGVETQYF
TRBJ1-1,-,-,TRBV5-4,TGTGCCAGCAGCTTGGGACCCAGCGCAAGCACTGAAGCTTTCTTT,CASSLGPSASTEAFF
TRBJ2-1,-,few,TRBV7-2,TGTGCCAGCAGCTTATTCAGGACCAATGAGCAGTTCTTC,CASSLFRTNEQFF
TRBJ1-2,TRBD1,few,TRBV20-1,TGCAGTGCTAGAGAGGGTCAGGGGGGATATGGCTACACCTTC,CSAREGQGGYGYTF
TRBJ2-5,-,-,TRBV10-3,TGTGCCATCAGTGAGTCGATCCGGTTACAAGAGACCCAGTACTTC,CAISESIRLQETQYF
TRBJ2-5,-,-,TRBV7-9,TGTGCCAACAGCCCTCGCCGGGCAGGGGTAAAAGAGACCCAGTACTTC,CANSPRRAGVKETQYF
TRBJ2-1,TRBD2,few,TRBV24-1,TGTGCCACCAGTGATAGGACTAGCGGACGAATCGGTGAGCAGTTCTTC,CATSDRTSGRIGEQFF
TRBJ2-3,-,-,TRBV7-2,TGTGCCAGCAGCTCTAATGCAGATACGCAGTATTTT,CASSSNADTQYF
TRBJ1-5,-,once,TRBV11-2,TGTGCCAGCAGCCCCGACAGGAAACAGCCCCAGCATTTT,CASSPDRKQPQHF
TRBJ1-1,TRBD1,-,TRBV20-1,TGCAGTGCTAGCGCGGGACAGGGGAGCGCTGAAGCTTTCTTT,CSASAGQGSAEAFF
TRBJ1-2,TRBD1,-,TRBV18,TGTGCCAGCTCACCCAGGGACAGGGAGGGTGGCTACACCTTC,CASSPRDREGGYTF
TRBJ1-1,TRBD1,few,TRBV10-2,TGCGCCAGCAGTGGACAGGGGAACACTGAAGCTTTCTTT,CASSGQGNTEAFF
TRBJ2-3,TRBD2,few,TRBV11-2,TGTGCCAGCAGCTTAGAAAGTGGGGGGTTAGCGGGAGTTCGAGATACGCAGTATTTT,CASSLESGGLAGVRDTQYF
TRBJ1-1,-,few,TRBV6-1,TGTGCCAGCAGCGAGGACGGGAGAACTGAAGCTTTCTTT,CASSEDGRTEAFF
TRBJ2-5,-,-,TRBV28,TGTGCCAGCAGTCCTTCCATTCGACACTTCCAAGAGACCCAGTACTTC,CASSPSIRHFQETQYF
TRBJ2-1,-,-,TRBV10-3,TGTGCCATCAGTGACCCCGGGGGCAGGGGCAATGAGCAGTTCTTC,CAISDPGGRGNEQFF
TRBJ1-5,TRBD1,few,TRBV20-1,TGCAGCGTCGCTACAGGGGGCAATCAGCCCCAGCATTTT,CSVATGGNQPQHF
TRBJ2-2,-,-,TRBV9,TGTGCCAGCAGCGTAGAGGGCCGAAACTGGGGGGAGCTGTTTTTT,CASSVEGRNWGELFF
TRBJ2-5,-,few,TRBV12-5,TGTGCTAGTGGTCCCAGAGAGACCCAGTACTTC,CASGPRETQYF
TRBJ2-7,TRBD2,-,TRBV20-1,TGCAGTGCTAGACGACTAGCGGGGAGCTCCTACGAGCAGTACTTC,CSARRLAGSSYEQYF
TRBJ2-5,-,-,TRBV1,TGCACCAGCAGCCAAGTGTTCATCGGAGGGCCCCAGTACTTC,CTSSQVFIGGPQYF
TRBJ2-7,TRBD2,-,TRBV10-3,TGTGCCATCCGAGCGGGGGGCCTCTACGAGCAGTACTTC,CAIRAGGLYEQYF
TRBJ2-3,-,-,TRBV7-7,TGTGCCAGCAGCTTAGGAGGATCGGCAGATACGCAGTATTTT,CASSLGGSADTQYF
TRBJ1-2,-,-,TRBV2,TGTGCCAGCAGTGAAGATAATTGGTCTAACTATGGCTACACCTTC,CASSEDNWSNYGYTF
TRBJ1-1,TRBD1,-,TRBV18,TGTGCCAGCTCACCACCCCTCCGGACAGGCGGTCCTGAAGCTTTCTTT,CASSPPLRTGGPEAFF
TRBJ2-2,TRBD2,once,TRBV30,TGTGCCTGGAGTATCGACCCGGGAGGGTCCGGGGAGCTGTTTTTT,CAWSIDPGGSGELFF
TRBJ1-1,-,-,TRBV10-3,TGTGCCATCAGCGAGGGTAGGGATGAAGCTTTCTTT,CAISEGRDEAFF
TRBJ1-6,-,few,TRBV12-3/TRBV12-4,TGTGCCAGCAGTTTCGAGCGACAGAGTTCACCCCTCCACTTT,CASSFERQSSPLHF
TRBJ2-6,-,-,TRBV7-2,TGTGCCAGCAGCTTAGGCTACTCTGGGGCCAACGTCCTGACTTTC,CASSLGYSGANVLTF
TRBJ1-1,TRBD1,once,TRBV2,TGTGCCAGCAGCCTCCGGGACAGGGTAGCTGAAGCTTTCTTT,CASSLRDRVAEAFF
TRBJ2-3,TRBD1,-,TRBV7-6,TGTGCCAGCAGCTTTCCCGGGACAGGGGGGAGAGATACGCAGTATTTT,CASSFPGTGGRDTQYF
TRBJ1-5,-,few,TRBV4-3,TGCGCCAGCAGCCAAGACGTCAGAGCTGGGGGCAGGGATCAGCCCCAGCATTTT,CASSQDVRAGGRDQPQHF
TRBJ2-2,-,-,TRBV5-1,TGCGCCAGCAGCAACCCCCCGGGACCCCAGAACACCGGGGAGCTGTTTTTT,CASSNPPGPQNTGELFF
TRBJ2-3,TRBD1,-,TRBV10-3,TGTGCCATCAGCTCCGGGACAGGGTCAACAGATACGCAGTATTTT,CAISSGTGSTDTQYF
TRBJ2-2,-,-,TRBV5-4,TGTGCCAGCAGCTTGGGGGGACCCACTGGCACCGGGGAGCTGTTTTTT,CASSLGGPTGTGELFF
TRBJ1-1,-,-,TRBV19,TGTGCCAGTATCGGCGGCATCTGGACTGAAGCTTTCTTT,CASIGGIWTEAFF
TRBJ2-3,TRBD2,few,TRBV7-2,TGTGCCAGCAGCTTAAGACTAGCCCTTACAGATACGCAGTATTTT,CASSLRLALTDTQYF
TRBJ1-2,-,-,TRBV18,TGTGCCAGCTCACCCCCCATCGACTATGGCTACACCTTC,CASSPPIDYGYTF
TRBJ1-3,-,medium-sized,TRBV7-9,TGTGCCAGCAGCTTAGGGTCAGGGGTTGGAAACACCATATATTTT,CASSLGSGVGNTIYF
TRBJ1-1,-,-,TRBV6-2/TRBV6-3,TGTGCCAGCAGACCCGGGGATGCGACGAACACTGAAGCTTTCTTT,CASRPGDATNTEAFF
TRBJ2-1,TRBD1,-,TRBV10-1,TGCGCCAGCAGTGCCAGACCGGGACAGGGATACAATGAGCAGTTCTTC,CASSARPGQGYNEQFF
TRBJ2-7,-,medium-sized,TRBV20-1,TGCAGTGCTAGGGGCAAAGGCGAGCAGTACTTC,CSARGKGEQYF
TRBJ2-5,-,few,TRBV7-2,TGTGCCAGCAGCTTGGACTGGGGAGGGGGCCGACCTTCTCGGGAGACCCAGTACTTC,CASSLDWGGGRPSRETQYF
TRBJ1-5,-,once,TRBV6-5,TGTGCCAGCAGTTACTTGGGACAAAATCAGCCCCAGCATTTT,CASSYLGQNQPQHF